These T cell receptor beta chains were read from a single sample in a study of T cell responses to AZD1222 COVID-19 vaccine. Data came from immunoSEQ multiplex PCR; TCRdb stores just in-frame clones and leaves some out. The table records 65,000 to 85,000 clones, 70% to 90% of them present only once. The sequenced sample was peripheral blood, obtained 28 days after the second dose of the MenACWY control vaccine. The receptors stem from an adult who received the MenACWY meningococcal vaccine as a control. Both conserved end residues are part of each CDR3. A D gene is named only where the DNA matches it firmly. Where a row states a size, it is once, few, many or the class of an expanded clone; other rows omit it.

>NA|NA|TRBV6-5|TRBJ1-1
CASSFPRGTEAFF
TGTGCCAGCAGTTTCCCCAGGGGCACTGAAGCTTTCTTT
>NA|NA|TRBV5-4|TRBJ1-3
CASSLGGRDPGNTIYF
TGTGCCAGCAGCTTGGGAGGCAGGGACCCTGGAAACACCATATATTTT
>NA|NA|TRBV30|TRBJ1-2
CAWTPGDYGYTF
TGTGCCTGGACGCCTGGCGACTATGGCTACACCTTC
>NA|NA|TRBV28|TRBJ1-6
CASSIIPRGSLGSYNSPLHF
TGTGCCAGCAGCATCATCCCCAGGGGCTCCCTTGGCTCCTATAATTCACCCCTCCACTTT
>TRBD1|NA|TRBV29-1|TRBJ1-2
CSVPDRAHYGYTF
TGCAGCGTCCCCGACAGGGCCCACTATGGCTACACCTTC
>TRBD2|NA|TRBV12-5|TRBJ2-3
CASGLDALPGRADTQYF
TGTGCTAGTGGTTTGGACGCCTTACCTGGGAGGGCAGATACGCAGTATTTT
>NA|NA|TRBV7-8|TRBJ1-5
CASSLESWVISNQPQHF
TGTGCCAGCAGCTTAGAGTCATGGGTGATTAGCAATCAGCCCCAGCATTTT
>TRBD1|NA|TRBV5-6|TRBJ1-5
CASSFRDRGLQPQHF
TGTGCCAGCAGCTTCCGGGACAGGGGGCTTCAGCCCCAGCATTTT
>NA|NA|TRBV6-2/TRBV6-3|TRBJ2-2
CASSLENTGELFF
TGTGCCAGCAGTCTCGAGAACACCGGGGAGCTGTTTTTT
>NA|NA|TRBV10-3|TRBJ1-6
CAISDGRQGGPLHF
TGTGCCATCAGTGATGGTAGGCAGGGAGGTCCCCTCCACTTT
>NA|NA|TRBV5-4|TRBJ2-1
CASIGYNEQFF
TGTGCCAGCATCGGCTACAATGAGCAGTTCTTC
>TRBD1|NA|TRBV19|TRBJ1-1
CASSFRQGNAEAFF
TGTGCCAGTAGTTTTAGACAGGGAAACGCTGAAGCTTTCTTT
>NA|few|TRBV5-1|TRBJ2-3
CASSPRTASTDTQYF
TGCGCCAGCAGCCCGCGGACGGCTAGCACAGATACGCAGTATTTT
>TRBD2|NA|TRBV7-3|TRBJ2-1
CASSLISGNSYNEQFF
TGTGCCAGCAGCCTAATTAGCGGGAACTCCTACAATGAGCAGTTCTTC
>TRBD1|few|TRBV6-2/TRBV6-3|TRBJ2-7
CASSNPSGQGWYEQYF
TGTGCCAGCAGTAACCCGTCCGGACAGGGATGGTACGAGCAGTACTTC
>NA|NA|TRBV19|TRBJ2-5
CASSMRPVGETQYF
TGTGCCAGTAGTATGAGGCCTGTTGGGGAGACCCAGTACTTC
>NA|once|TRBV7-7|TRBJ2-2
CASSPKQDTNTGELFF
TGTGCCAGCAGCCCTAAACAGGATACGAACACCGGGGAGCTGTTTTTT
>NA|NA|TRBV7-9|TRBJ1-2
CASSPSLGPGYTF
TGTGCCAGCAGCCCCTCGTTAGGACCCGGCTACACCTTC
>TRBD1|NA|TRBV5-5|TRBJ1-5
CASSSEAPGTVYQPQHF
TGTGCCAGCAGCTCCGAGGCCCCCGGGACAGTTTATCAGCCCCAGCATTTT
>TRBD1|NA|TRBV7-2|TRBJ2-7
CASSLARTGGYEQYF
TGTGCCAGCAGCTTAGCGCGGACAGGGGGCTACGAGCAGTACTTC
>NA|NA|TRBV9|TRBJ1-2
CASSPTRGDYGYTF
TGTGCCAGCAGCCCCACCCGTGGGGACTATGGCTACACCTTC
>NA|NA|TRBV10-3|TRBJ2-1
CAISEPRLHNEQFF
TGTGCCATCAGTGAGCCTAGACTGCACAATGAGCAGTTCTTC
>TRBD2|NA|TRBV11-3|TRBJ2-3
CASSRGGPGTDTQYF
TGTGCCAGCAGCCGCGGGGGGCCTGGCACAGATACGCAGTATTTT
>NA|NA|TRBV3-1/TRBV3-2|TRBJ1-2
CASSQDSFGQSTFQLYGYTF
TGTGCCAGCAGCCAAGATTCTTTTGGACAGTCAACCTTCCAACTATATGGCTACACCTTC
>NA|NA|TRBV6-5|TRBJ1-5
CASSRGRNSNQPQHF
TGTGCCAGCAGCCGGGGACGGAATAGCAATCAGCCCCAGCATTTT
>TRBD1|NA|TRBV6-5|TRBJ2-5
CASSSRGRPETQYF
TGTGCCAGCAGCTCCAGGGGGCGTCCAGAGACCCAGTACTTC
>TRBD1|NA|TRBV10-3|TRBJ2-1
CAATRGGTGDNEQFF
TGTGCCGCCACCAGAGGCGGGACAGGGGACAATGAGCAGTTCTTC